The rows below give T cell receptor beta chains drawn from one sample of a study of CD8 T cells in Susac syndrome. MiXCR, run by TCRdb on the immunoSEQ multiplex PCR reads, gives a single entry per CDR3 protein. This sample carries over 130,000 distinct CDR3 sequences, about 95% of them seen once, and the ten largest clones take 0.11%. The sample taken for sequencing was CD4+ T cells from PBMCs. The source is a human donor with multiple sclerosis. CDR3s include the opening cysteine and the closing phenylalanine or tryptophan. The D gene is left open where the match is weak. Clone size, where shown, is once, few, many, or a class for clones that have expanded.

- TRBJ1-1 TRBV11-2 - CASSLDLGATEAFF TGTGCCAGCAGCTTAGATCTAGGGGCCACTGAAGCTTTCTTT
- TRBJ2-7 TRBV7-2 - CASSLESGVSSYEQYF TGTGCCAGCAGCTTAGAATCCGGGGTTAGCTCCTACGAGCAGTACTTC
- TRBJ1-2 TRBV28 - CASSSQGLGYTF TGTGCCAGCAGTTCACAGGGACTTGGCTACACCTTC
TRBD1 TRBJ2-7 TRBV6-5 - CASSPDRGVIEQYF TGTGCCAGCAGTCCCGACAGGGGGGTTATCGAGCAGTACTTC
- TRBJ1-2 TRBV29-1 - CSGQVGLWGYTF TGCAGCGGGCAAGTGGGGCTCTGGGGCTACACCTTC
- TRBJ2-5 TRBV9 - CASSVATGVETQYF TGTGCCAGCAGCGTAGCTACCGGAGTGGAGACCCAGTACTTC
- TRBJ2-1 TRBV13 - CASSLGTGRFSNEQFF TGTGCCAGCAGCTTAGGAACGGGACGCTTTTCAAATGAGCAGTTCTTC
- TRBJ2-7 TRBV20-1 - CSANTDKGYEQYF TGCAGTGCTAACACGGACAAGGGCTACGAGCAGTACTTC
- TRBJ1-1 TRBV29-1 - CSVGGGNTEAFF TGCAGCGTTGGAGGGGGGAACACTGAAGCTTTCTTT
- TRBJ1-2 TRBV12-3/TRBV12-4 once CASEGTYGYTF TGTGCCAGCGAGGGCACCTATGGCTACACCTTC
- TRBJ1-2 TRBV3-1 - CASSQTGAPSGYTF TGTGCCAGCAGCCAAACAGGCGCTCCGTCAGGCTACACCTTC
- TRBJ2-7 TRBV28 - CASSVGVRFEQYF TGTGCCAGCAGCGTCGGGGTTCGCTTTGAGCAGTACTTC
- TRBJ2-5 TRBV30 - CAWSVSEAQYF TGTGCCTGGAGTGTATCTGAGGCCCAGTACTTC
- TRBJ1-3 TRBV18 - CASSTDLSGNTIYF TGTGCCAGCTCGACTGACCTCTCTGGAAACACCATATATTTT
- TRBJ2-3 TRBV2 - CASSEDYPTQYF TGTGCCAGCAGTGAAGACTACCCTACGCAGTATTTT
- TRBJ1-2 TRBV5-1 - CASSDGYTF TGCGCCAGCTCGGACGGCTACACCTTC
- TRBJ2-7 TRBV9 - CASSVGQQGEQYF TGTGCCAGCAGCGTAGGCCAACAGGGCGAGCAGTACTTC
- TRBJ1-2 TRBV3-1 - CASSQVDPNYGYTF TGTGCCAGCAGCCAAGTGGACCCTAACTATGGCTACACCTTC
- TRBJ2-3 TRBV20-1 once CSARVQTDTQYF TGCAGTGCTAGAGTGCAGACAGATACGCAGTATTTT
- TRBJ2-2 TRBV24-1 - CATRQNSYTGELFF TGTGCCACCCGACAGAATTCCTACACCGGGGAGCTGTTTTTT
TRBD1 TRBJ2-2 TRBV29-1 - CSASGTGTGELFF TGCAGCGCATCCGGGACAGGGACCGGGGAGCTGTTTTTT
- TRBJ1-1 TRBV28 - CASSAGGATNTEAFF TGTGCCAGCTCAGCGGGGGGGGCCACCAACACTGAAGCTTTCTTT
TRBD1 TRBJ2-7 TRBV28 - CASSSTGAGNYEQYF TGTGCCAGCAGTTCGACAGGGGCTGGGAACTACGAGCAGTACTTC
TRBD2 TRBJ2-4 TRBV28 once CASIERRGRLAKNIQYF TGTGCCAGCATCGAGAGGCGCGGGAGGTTGGCCAAAAACATTCAGTACTTC
- TRBJ1-2 TRBV15 - CATSSLKGALGSYTF TGTGCCACCAGCAGCCTGAAGGGAGCCTTGGGGAGCTACACCTTC
- TRBJ1-2 TRBV2 - CASSERGVMGYGYTF TGTGCCAGCAGTGAAAGAGGGGTTATGGGCTATGGCTACACCTTC
- TRBJ1-6 TRBV6-6 - CASSYGRGSDSPLHF TGTGCCAGCAGTTACGGAAGGGGATCAGATTCACCCCTCCACTTT
TRBD1 TRBJ1-5 TRBV5-6 - CASSLTTGRDQPQHF TGTGCCAGCAGTCTCACGACAGGGAGGGATCAGCCCCAGCATTTT
TRBD2 TRBJ2-1 TRBV4-2 - CASSQGLAGVNEQFF TGTGCCAGCAGCCAAGGGCTAGCGGGGGTCAATGAGCAGTTCTTC